The sequence of this T cell receptor beta chain was determined in a study of human T cells and chemical hapten exposure. Overall study: Patch testing placed 0.01% DPC on the upper back, with readings at 6 days.

Germline CDR1 MNHEY, CDR2 SVGAGI. The CDR3 contains 13 residues. Trimming shortened V by 4 bases and J by 8 bases, and 12 bases separated the two germline ends. Via MiXCR, TCRdb re-called the RACE reads, giving one row per CDR3 protein. The sample shows 300,000 to 450,000 distinct CDR3 sequences, about 5% of them seen only once. Time point given: pre-sensitization, week 0. Treatment: therapeutic diphenylcyclopropenone sensitization with weekly scalp DPC. Alopecia patients deemed DPC-suitable, aged 18 to 70, excluding pregnancy. This chain connects TRBV6-5 to TRBJ2-1; D may be TRBD2 (6 bases). The TCR originated in a woman younger than 30 with alopecia areata. Some clones in this sample may be carry-over from other donors' samples. Specimen: whole blood, collected in connection with sensitization to the hapten diphenylcyclopropenone (DPC). The CDR3 region is CASSFRLDDEQFF. CDR3 DNA sequence: TGTGCCAGCAGTTTCCGACTAGACGATGAGCAGTTCTTC.